This T cell receptor beta chain emerged from a study of blood T cell repertoires in COVID-19. For the study at large: Sites in the United States, Italy and Spain provided acute and convalescent COVID-19 samples. Sample material is recorded as cDNA or gDNA derived from T cells, B-cell-depleted T cells, or PBMCs.

Authors' data handling: Reference gene primer amplification in the assay estimated nucleated cell counts. Sequencing used immunoSEQ multiplex PCR; TCRdb keeps in-frame clones, though not all of them. The DNA was the basis for D and trimming; V, J and clone size are from that table. The profile shows 130,000 or so clones, around 84% of them singletons. Individuals aged about 18 to 100 years were recruited from approximately 22 US areas. Trimming pared 3 bases from V and 6 bases from J, leaving 11 bases between. CDR3 length: 13 amino acids. The sequence derives from a man aged 35 to 55 with acute COVID-19. The material sequenced was PBMCs or T cells enriched from blood (not recorded which). The chain has TRBV12-3 or TRBV12-4 and TRBJ1-2, with a weak D call TRBD1 (6 bases). CDR3 region: CASSFGGGDGYTF. CDR3 sequence (DNA): TGTGCCAGCAGTTTCGGGGGGGGCGATGGCTACACCTTC.